Given below is one TCR beta chain in context. Its antigen is not identified. This sample is part of a study of pediatric ulcerative colitis. General study points: Two patients' blood samples yielded substantially fewer templates.

Blood was drawn at the time of colonoscopy. This was a survey-level run. Sequencing depth was up to 500,000 reads per sample. TCRdb's table, derived via immunoSEQ multiplex PCR, lists solely in-frame clones and lacks some. Of about 64,000 clones in the sample, 85% to 90% were seen once. Germline V lookup: CDR1 SGHAT, CDR2 FQNNGV. The CDR3 has 15 amino acids. V gave up 1 base and J gave up 0 bases, with 8 bases separating them. This clonotype was obtained from a boy between 10 and 17 years old with severe ulcerative colitis. The rearrangement links TRBV11-2 to TRBJ2-3, with TRBD1 as a possible D gene (5 bases). The sequenced sample consisted of blood. In DNA form, the CDR3 reads TGTGCCAGCAGCTTAGTAGACAGAAGCACAGATACGCAGTATTTT. Translating it yields CASSLVDRSTDTQYF. The variable domain in full, completed from reference TRBV11-2 and TRBJ2-3, reads EAGVAQSPRYKIIEKRQSVAFWCNPISGHATLYWYQQILGQGPKLLIQFQNNGVVDDSQLPKDRFSAERLKGVDSTLKIQPAKLEDSAVYLCASSLVDRSTDTQYFGPGTRLTVL.